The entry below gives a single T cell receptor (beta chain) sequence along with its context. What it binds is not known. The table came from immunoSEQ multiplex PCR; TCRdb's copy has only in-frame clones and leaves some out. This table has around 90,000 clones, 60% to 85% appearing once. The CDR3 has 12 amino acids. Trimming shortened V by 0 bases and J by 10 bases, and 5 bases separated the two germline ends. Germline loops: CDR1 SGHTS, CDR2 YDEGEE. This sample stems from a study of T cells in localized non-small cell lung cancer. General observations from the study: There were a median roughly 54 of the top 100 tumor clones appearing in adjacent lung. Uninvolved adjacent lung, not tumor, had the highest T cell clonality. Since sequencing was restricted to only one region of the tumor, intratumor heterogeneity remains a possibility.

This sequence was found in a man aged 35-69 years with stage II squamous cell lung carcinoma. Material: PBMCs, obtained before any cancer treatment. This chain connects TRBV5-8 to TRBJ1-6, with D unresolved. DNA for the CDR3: TGTGCCAGCAGCTTGGGGGTCTCACCCCTCCACTTT. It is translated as CASSLGVSPLHF. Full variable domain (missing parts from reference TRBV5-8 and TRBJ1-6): EAGVTQSPTHLIKTRGQQATLRCSPISGHTSVYWYQQALGLGLQFLLWYDEGEERNRGNFPPRFSGRQFPNYSSELNVNALELEDSALYLCASSLGVSPLHFGNGTRLTVT.